This T cell receptor (beta chain) stems from a study of shared clonotypes between healthy human individuals. The wider study: The cohort had two women and a few men, ages 18 to 49. Each donor had three CD4 naive, three CD4 memory, two CD8 naive and one CD8 memory plate.

Overall study results and limits: Non-shared clonotypes had lower generation probabilities than clonotypes shared by all four sorted-subset donors. Collection of samples was limited to blood; tissue repertoires likely differ.

This CDR3 spans 17 amino acids. Germline loops: CDR1 MNHNS, CDR2 SASEGT. V trimming: 0 bases; J trimming: 6 bases; junction bases outside the gene matches: 8. Worth noting for this clone: What it recognizes is unknown.

Here immunoSEQ multiplex PCR was the method, and the copy in TCRdb shows in-frame clones only, minus some. The table has about 980,000 clones, over 75% seen once. This clonotype originated in a man aged 18 to 30 in good health. The rearrangement uses TRBV6-1 and TRBJ1-6, with 7 bases fitting TRBD1. The sequencing input was memory CD4+ T cells sorted from blood. The subset is: CD45RA-negative fraction. The CDR3 reads CASSEAGTVRINSPLHF. CDR3 coding DNA: TGTGCCAGCAGTGAAGCAGGGACAGTCAGAATTAATTCACCCCTCCACTTT.